The subject of this entry is one T cell receptor (beta chain). The antigen is unknown. This specimen comes from a study of T cell responses to AZD1222 COVID-19 vaccine. Study-wide points: Females outnumbered males among donors, who were mostly white British; clonal diversity was possibly underestimated. Regions 160-218 and 743-854 dominated among vaccine-associated CD4 TCRs spanning spike.

Assay: immunoSEQ multiplex PCR; the TCRdb copy retains only in-frame clones and omits some. The sample lists approximately 120,000 clones, more than 70% occurring once. Trimming left V 4 bases short and J 1 base short, with 7 bases between. The CDR3 is made up of 13 amino acids. Germline V lookup: CDR1 SNHLY, CDR2 FYNNEI. This receptor was taken from an adult who received the AZD1222 COVID-19 vaccine. The chain recombines TRBV2 with TRBJ1-1, with D possibly matching TRBD1 (6 bases). The specimen was peripheral blood, collected 28 days after the second AZD1222 dose. This chain's CDR3 is CASSVQGNTEAFF. The CDR3 DNA is TGTGCCAGCAGTGTACAGGGGAACACTGAAGCTTTCTTT.